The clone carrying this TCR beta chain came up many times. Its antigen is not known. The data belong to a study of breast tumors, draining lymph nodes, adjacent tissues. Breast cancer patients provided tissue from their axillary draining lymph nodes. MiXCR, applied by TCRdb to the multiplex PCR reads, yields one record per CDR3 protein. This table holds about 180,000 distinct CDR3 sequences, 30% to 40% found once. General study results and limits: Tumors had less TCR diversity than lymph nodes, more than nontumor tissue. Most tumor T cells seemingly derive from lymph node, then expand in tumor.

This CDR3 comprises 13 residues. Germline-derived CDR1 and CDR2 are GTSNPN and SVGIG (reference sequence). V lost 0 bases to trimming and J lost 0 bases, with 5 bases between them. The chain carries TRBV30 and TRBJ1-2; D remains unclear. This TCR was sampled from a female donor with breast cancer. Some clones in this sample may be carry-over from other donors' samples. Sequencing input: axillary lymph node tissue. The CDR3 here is CAWSVRTNYGYTF. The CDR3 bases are TGTGCCTGGAGTGTAAGGACTAACTATGGCTACACCTTC. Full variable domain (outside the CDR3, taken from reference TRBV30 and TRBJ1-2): SQTIHQWPATLVQPVGSPLSLECTVEGTSNPNLYWYRQAAGRGLQLLFYSVGIGQISSEVPQNLSASRPQDRQFILSSKKLLLSDSGFYLCAWSVRTNYGYTFGSGTRLTVV.